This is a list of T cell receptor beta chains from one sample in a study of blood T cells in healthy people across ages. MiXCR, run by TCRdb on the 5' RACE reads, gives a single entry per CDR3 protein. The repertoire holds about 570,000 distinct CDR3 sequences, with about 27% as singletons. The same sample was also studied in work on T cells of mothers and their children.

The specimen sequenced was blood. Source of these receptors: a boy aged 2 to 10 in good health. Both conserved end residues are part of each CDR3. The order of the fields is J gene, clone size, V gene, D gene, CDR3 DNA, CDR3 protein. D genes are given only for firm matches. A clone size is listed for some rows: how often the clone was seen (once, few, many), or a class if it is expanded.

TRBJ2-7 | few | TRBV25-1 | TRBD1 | TGTGCCAGCAGTGGCTCGGGACAGGGGGCTAGGGAGCAGTACTTC | CASSGSGQGAREQYF
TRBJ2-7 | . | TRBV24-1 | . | TGTGCCACCAGTCCCGACGGATATCTCGAGCAGTACTTC | CATSPDGYLEQYF
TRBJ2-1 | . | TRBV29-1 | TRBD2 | TGCAGCGTTGCGGGTCGGGAGCGGGGCAATGAGCAGTTCTTC | CSVAGRERGNEQFF
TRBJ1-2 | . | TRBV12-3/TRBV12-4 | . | TGTGCCAGCAGTTTAGGGGCAGGGCTTCGTGGTGGCTACACCTTC | CASSLGAGLRGGYTF
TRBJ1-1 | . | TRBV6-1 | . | TGTGCCAGCAGTACCACGACAGCCATGAACACTGAAGCTTTCTTT | CASSTTTAMNTEAFF
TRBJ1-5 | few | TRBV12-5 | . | TGTGCTAGTGGTTTTGGAAGCGGGGGAAATCAGCCCCAGCATTTT | CASGFGSGGNQPQHF
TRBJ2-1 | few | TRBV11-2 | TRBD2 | TGTGCCAGCAGCTCCAGGGGACTAGCGTTAAACAATGAGCAGTTCTTC | CASSSRGLALNNEQFF
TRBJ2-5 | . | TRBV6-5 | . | TGTGCCAGCAGCCCCCTTTCAGGGAACCAAGAGACCCAGTACTTC | CASSPLSGNQETQYF
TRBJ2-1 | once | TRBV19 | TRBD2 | TGTGCCAGTAGTATATTAGCGGGAGCCTTCTACAATGAGCAGTTCTTC | CASSILAGAFYNEQFF
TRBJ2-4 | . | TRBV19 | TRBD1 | TGTGCCAGTAGTATAGCGGGACAGAGAGCCAAAAACATTCAGTACTTC | CASSIAGQRAKNIQYF
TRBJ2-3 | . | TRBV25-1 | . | TGTGCCAGCAGTGTACAGGGATCCCGTCCAGATACGCAGTATTTT | CASSVQGSRPDTQYF
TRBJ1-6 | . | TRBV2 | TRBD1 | TGTGCCAGCAGTGAACAGGGGGCTGGGAATTCACCCCTCCACTTT | CASSEQGAGNSPLHF
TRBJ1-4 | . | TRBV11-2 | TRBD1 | TGTGCCAGCAGCGTTGGACAGGGGGGTATTGAAAAACTGTTTTTT | CASSVGQGGIEKLFF
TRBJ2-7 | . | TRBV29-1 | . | TGCAGCGTGCGGACAGTTCGCTCCTACGAGCAGTACTTC | CSVRTVRSYEQYF
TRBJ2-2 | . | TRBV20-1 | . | TGCAGTGCCGCGGAGGGGCGGGAGCTGTTTTTT | CSAAEGRELFF
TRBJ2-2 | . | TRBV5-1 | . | TGCGCCAGCAGCTTGGACACGGCGGACACCGGGGAGCTGTTTTTT | CASSLDTADTGELFF
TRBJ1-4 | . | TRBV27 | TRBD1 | TGTGCCAGCAGTCCCGGACAGGGTCTGTGGGAAAACCTGTTTTTT | CASSPGQGLWENLFF
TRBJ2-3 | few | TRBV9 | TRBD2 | TGTGCCAGCAGCCAGGGGACTAGCGGTGTAAAGAATACGCAGTATTTT | CASSQGTSGVKNTQYF
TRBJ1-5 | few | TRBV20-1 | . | TGCAGTGCTTCGAGTCTGCAGGGCGATCAGCCCCAGCATTTT | CSASSLQGDQPQHF
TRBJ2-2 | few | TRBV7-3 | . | TGTGCCAGCAGCTTATCCGGGACAAGTGACGGGGAGCTGTTTTTT | CASSLSGTSDGELFF
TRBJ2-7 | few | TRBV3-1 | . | TGTGCCAGCAGCCAAGGTTCTGGCGAGCAGTACTTC | CASSQGSGEQYF
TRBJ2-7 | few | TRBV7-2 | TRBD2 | TGTGCCAGCAGCTTAAGCCAGCGGGGTTACGAGCAGTACTTC | CASSLSQRGYEQYF
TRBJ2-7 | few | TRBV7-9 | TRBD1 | TGTGCCAGCAGCTTAGAAAGGGGGCGCCGGGACGAGCAGTACTTC | CASSLERGRRDEQYF
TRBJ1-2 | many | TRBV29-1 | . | TGCAGCGTTGAAGTCCTCAGGTCTAGCTACACCTTC | CSVEVLRSSYTF
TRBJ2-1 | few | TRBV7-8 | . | TGTGCCAGCAGCTTAGCAGGCGAGTTC | CASSLAGEF
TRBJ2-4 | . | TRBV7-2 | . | TGTGCCGGCAGCTTAGGGACGGACTTAGCCAAAAACATTCAGTACTTC | CAGSLGTDLAKNIQYF
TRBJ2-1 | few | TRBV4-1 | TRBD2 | TGCGCCAGCAGCCAGGGGGGACTAGCGGGGGGGCCTGGGAATGAGCAGTTCTTC | CASSQGGLAGGPGNEQFF
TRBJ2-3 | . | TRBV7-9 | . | TGTGCCAGCAGCCTGGGTGGATCTTTCACAGATACGCAGTATTTT | CASSLGGSFTDTQYF
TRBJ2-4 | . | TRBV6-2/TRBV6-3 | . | TGTGCCAGCAATGGTGGCGCCAAAAACATTCAGTACTTC | CASNGGAKNIQYF
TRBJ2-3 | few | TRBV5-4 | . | TGTGCCAGCAGCTTGTACCGAGATACGCAGTATTTT | CASSLYRDTQYF
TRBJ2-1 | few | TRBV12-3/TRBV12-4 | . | TGTGCCAGCAGCCCTGAGTTAGCGGTGGTGTTCTTC | CASSPELAVVFF